This TCR beta chain was sequenced in a study of T-cell reconstitution after alpha-beta-depleted transplantation in children. Preparation of the TCRbeta library involved a method that used unique molecular identifiers. TCRdb re-derived calls from the PCR reads in MiXCR, one entry per CDR3 protein. The data show almost 20,000 distinct CDR3 sequences, 13% seen once. Worth noting for this clonotype: What it binds is not known.

V was clipped by 1 base and J by 3 bases, with 10 bases between them. Germline V lookup: CDR1 DFQATT, CDR2 SNEGSKA (reference sequence). CDR3 length: 15 residues. Study-level points and caveats: Expanded graft clones, several hundred of them, were reportedly the source of alpha-beta T cells about two months after transplant. When one year had passed after transplant, most T-cell counts and diversity came from newly produced T cells.

V and J are TRBV20-1 and TRBJ1-6, with D perhaps TRBD1 (5 bases). This receptor was identified in a female patient aged 2 to 10 who had a stem cell transplant for congenital amegakaryocytic thrombocytopenia, so the T cells may come from the graft donor. This material consisted of PBMCs, mostly from graft donor cells, taken 60 days after TCRalphabeta/CD19-depleted stem cell transplant. The CDR3 spells CSARVQGGYNSPLHF. DNA of the CDR3: TGCAGTGCTAGAGTGCAGGGAGGCTATAATTCACCCCTCCACTTT.